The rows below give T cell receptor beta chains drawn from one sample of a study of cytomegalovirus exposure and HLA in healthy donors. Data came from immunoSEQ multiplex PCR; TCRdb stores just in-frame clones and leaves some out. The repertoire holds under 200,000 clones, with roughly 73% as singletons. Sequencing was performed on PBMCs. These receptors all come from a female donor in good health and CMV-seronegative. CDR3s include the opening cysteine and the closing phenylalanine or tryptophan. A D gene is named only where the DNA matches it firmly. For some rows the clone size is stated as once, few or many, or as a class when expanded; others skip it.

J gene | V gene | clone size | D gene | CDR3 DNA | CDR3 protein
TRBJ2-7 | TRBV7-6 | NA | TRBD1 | TGTGCCAGCAGCCTCGGGGACAGCAAACTTTACGAGCAGTACTTC | CASSLGDSKLYEQYF
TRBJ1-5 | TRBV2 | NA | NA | TGTGCCAGCAGCCCGGGAGCTATGGGGCCCCAGCATTTT | CASSPGAMGPQHF
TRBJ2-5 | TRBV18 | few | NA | TGTGCCAGCTCAGACAAAGAGACCCAGTACTTC | CASSDKETQYF
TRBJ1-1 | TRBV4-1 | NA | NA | TGCGCCAGCAGCCTTCCTACAGGGCCACTGAACACTGAAGCTTTCTTT | CASSLPTGPLNTEAFF
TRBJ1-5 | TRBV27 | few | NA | TGTGCCAGCAGTTTAGGGCTAACTCAGCCCCAGCATTTT | CASSLGLTQPQHF
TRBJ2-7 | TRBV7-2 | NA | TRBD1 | TGTGCCAGCAGCTTAGGATGGGACAGGGGGCAGTACGAGCAGTACTTC | CASSLGWDRGQYEQYF
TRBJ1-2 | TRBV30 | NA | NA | TGTGCCTGGGACGGGGGGAACTATGGCTACACCTTC | CAWDGGNYGYTF
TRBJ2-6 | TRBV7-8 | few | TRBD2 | TGTGCCAGCAGCTTAGGAGCGGGGTACAGGGCCAACGTCCTGACTTTC | CASSLGAGYRANVLTF
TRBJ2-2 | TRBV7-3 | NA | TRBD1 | TGTGCCAGCACGGACAGGGGAACTGGGGAGCTGTTTTTT | CASTDRGTGELFF
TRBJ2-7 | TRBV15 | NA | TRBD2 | TGTGCCACCAGCAGAGCGGGTAGCGGGAGTTACGAGCAGTACTTC | CATSRAGSGSYEQYF
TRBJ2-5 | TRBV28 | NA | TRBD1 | TGTGCCAGCACCGATGGGACAGGGTGGCAAGAGACCCAGTACTTC | CASTDGTGWQETQYF
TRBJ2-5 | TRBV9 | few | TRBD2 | TGTGCCAGCAGCGTTTCTAGCGGCGGCGGGGAGACCCAGTACTTC | CASSVSSGGGETQYF
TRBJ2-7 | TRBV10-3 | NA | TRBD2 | TGTGCCATCAGTGACTCCGGGACTAGCGGGAGGGCCGCCTCCTACGAGCAGTACTTC | CAISDSGTSGRAASYEQYF
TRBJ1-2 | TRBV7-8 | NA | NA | TGTGCCAGCAGCTTAGACCCAGGGGCGAATGGCTACACCTTC | CASSLDPGANGYTF
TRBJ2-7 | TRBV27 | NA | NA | TGTGCCAGCAGCCGCGGGTGGGGAGAAGCCTACGAGCAGTACTTC | CASSRGWGEAYEQYF
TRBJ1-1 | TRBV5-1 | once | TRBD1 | TGCACCAGCAGCCCGCACAGGGGTGGGGATGACACTGAAGCTTTCTTT | CTSSPHRGGDDTEAFF
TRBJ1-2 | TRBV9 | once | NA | TGTGCCAGCAGCCCCCGGCGGGCGGCCGTGGGCTACACCTTC | CASSPRRAAVGYTF
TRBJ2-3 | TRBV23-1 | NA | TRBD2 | TGCGCCAGCAGTCAACTAGCGGGGCCAACAGATACGCAGTATTTT | CASSQLAGPTDTQYF
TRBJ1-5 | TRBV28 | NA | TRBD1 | TGTGCCAGCAGTCCCCCGACAGGGAGCAATCAGCCCCAGCATTTT | CASSPPTGSNQPQHF
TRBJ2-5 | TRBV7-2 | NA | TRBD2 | TGTGCCAGCAGCTTAAAGAGCGGGAAAGAGACCCAGTACTTC | CASSLKSGKETQYF
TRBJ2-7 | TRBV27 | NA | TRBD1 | TGTGCCAGCAGTACTACCGGGACAGAGACTTCTTACGAGCAGTACTTC | CASSTTGTETSYEQYF
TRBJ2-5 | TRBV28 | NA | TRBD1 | TGTGCCAGCAGTGGTGGGGCTACAGGGGAGGAGACCCAGTACTTC | CASSGGATGEETQYF
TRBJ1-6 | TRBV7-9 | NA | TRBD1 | TGTGCCAGCAGCTTAGAGGGGGCCATTTTCAATTCACCCCTCCACTTT | CASSLEGAIFNSPLHF
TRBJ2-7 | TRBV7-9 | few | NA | TGTGCCAGCAGCTTAGGAGAGCGGGCTCCCTACGAGCAGTACTTC | CASSLGERAPYEQYF
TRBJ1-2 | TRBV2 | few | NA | TGTGCCATCGAGACAGCGTCCTATGGCTACACCTTC | CAIETASYGYTF
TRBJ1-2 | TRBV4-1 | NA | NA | TGCGCCAGCAGCCAAGATTCACAGAACTATGGCTACACCTTC | CASSQDSQNYGYTF
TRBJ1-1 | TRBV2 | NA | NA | TGTGCCAGCAGCGACGCCCGGGACACCGGGAACACTGAAGCTTTCTTT | CASSDARDTGNTEAFF
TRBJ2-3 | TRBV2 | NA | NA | TGTGCCAGCCGAACGGGGACTAGCACAGATACGCAGTATTTT | CASRTGTSTDTQYF
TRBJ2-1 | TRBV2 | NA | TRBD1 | TGTGCCAGCAATAGGGACAGGGGGCTCGATGAGCAGTTCTTC | CASNRDRGLDEQFF
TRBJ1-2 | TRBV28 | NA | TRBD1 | TGTGCCATCGGACAGGCCCCCTATGGCTACACCTTC | CAIGQAPYGYTF
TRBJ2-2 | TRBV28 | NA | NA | TGTGCCAGCAGTCAGGGGACAAAGAACACCGGGGAGCTGTTTTTT | CASSQGTKNTGELFF
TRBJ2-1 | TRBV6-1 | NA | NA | TGTGCCAGCAGTGAAGCCCATCAGGGGGGCCATGAGCAGTTCTTC | CASSEAHQGGHEQFF
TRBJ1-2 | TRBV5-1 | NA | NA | TGCGCCAGCAGCTTGGACAGTGGGTATGGCTACACCTTC | CASSLDSGYGYTF
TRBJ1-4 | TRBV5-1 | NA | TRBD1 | TGCGCCAGCAGCTCGCGGGACAGGGGCGAAAAACTGTTTTTT | CASSSRDRGEKLFF
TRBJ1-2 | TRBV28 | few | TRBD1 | TGTGCCAGCAGACGTCACGGACAGGGGGCTCTCTATGGCTACACCTTC | CASRRHGQGALYGYTF
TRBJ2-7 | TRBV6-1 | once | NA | TGTGCCAGCAGTGAAGCGAGAGGGGGATACGAGCAGTACTTC | CASSEARGGYEQYF
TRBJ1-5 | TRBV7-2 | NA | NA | TGTGCCAGCAGCTTGTGGGGGGATAGCAATCAGCCCCAGCATTTT | CASSLWGDSNQPQHF
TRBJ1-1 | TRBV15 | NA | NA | TGTGCCACCAGCAGACAAGGGGCTCGGACTGAAGCTTTCTTT | CATSRQGARTEAFF
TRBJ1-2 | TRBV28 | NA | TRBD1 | TGTGCCAGCAGCAGCCAAACAGGGGCCTATGGCTACACCTTC | CASSSQTGAYGYTF
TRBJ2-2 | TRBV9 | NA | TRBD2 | TGTGCCAGCAGCCCTCGGACTAGCGGGCACACCGGGGAGCTGTTTTTT | CASSPRTSGHTGELFF
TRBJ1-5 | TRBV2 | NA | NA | TGTGCCAGCAGTGTCTTAGGCAATCAGCCCCAGCATTTT | CASSVLGNQPQHF
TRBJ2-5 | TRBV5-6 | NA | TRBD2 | TGTGCCAGCAGCCTGACTAGCGGGGAGCAAGAGACCCAGTACTTC | CASSLTSGEQETQYF
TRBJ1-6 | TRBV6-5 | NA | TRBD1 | TGTGCCAGCAGTTCCCCACAGGGGATCGTCTCACCCCTCCACTTT | CASSSPQGIVSPLHF
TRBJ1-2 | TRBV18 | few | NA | TGTGCCAGCTCACCACGGTTACAGGGTGGCTATGGCTACACCTTC | CASSPRLQGGYGYTF
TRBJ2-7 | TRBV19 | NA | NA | TGTGCCAGTAGTATAGATCTTCGGGTTACCTACGAGCAGTACTTC | CASSIDLRVTYEQYF